This entry lists 10 T cell receptor beta chains sequenced from one sample in a study of radiotherapy plus CTLA-4 blockade in lung cancer. Assay: immunoSEQ multiplex PCR; the TCRdb copy retains only in-frame clones and omits some. The sample lists about 12,000 clones, around 84% seen once, with approximately 30% in the top ten. The source material was peripheral blood, sampled from a patient treated with radiotherapy plus ipilimumab. These receptors were obtained from a human donor with non-small cell lung cancer that progressed on radiotherapy plus ipilimumab.

This rearrangement joins TRBV9 to TRBJ2-1; TRBD2 matches at 7 bases. The CDR3 totals 13 residues. CDR1 SGDLS and CDR2 YYNGEE come from the germline V gene. V trimming: 1 base; J trimming: 8 bases; junction bases outside the gene matches: 3. The CDR3 DNA reads TGTGCCAGCAGCGTACGGGGGGTCGATGAGCAGTTCTTC. Protein product: CASSVRGVDEQFF. The full variable domain, with the rest looked up from reference TRBV9 and TRBJ2-1, is DSGVTQTPKHLITATGQRVTLRCSPRSGDLSVYWYQQSLDQGLQFLIQYYNGEERAKGNILERFSAQQFPDLHSELNLSSLELGDSALYFCASSVRGVDEQFFGPGTRLTVL.

The gene calls are TRBV27 and TRBJ1-4; no definite D call. Germline CDR1 reads MNHEY; CDR2 reads SMNVEV (reference sequence). The CDR3 runs 14 residues. V lost 2 bases to trimming and J lost 0 bases, with 4 bases between them. The CDR3 region has the DNA TGTGCCAGCAGTTTAGGTTCAACTAATGAAAAACTGTTTTTT. Translation: CASSLGSTNEKLFF.

The chain carries TRBV6-1 and TRBJ2-2; D is tentatively TRBD1 or TRBD2 (5 bases each). The germline V and J ends were trimmed by 3 bases and 7 bases, with 9 bases remaining between them. Germline V gene sequence: CDR1 MNHNS, CDR2 SASEGT. This CDR3 comprises 13 residues. The CDR3 loop is CASSERGIGELFF. CDR3 bases: TGTGCCAGCAGTGAGAGGGGCATCGGGGAGCTGTTTTTT.

J is TRBJ2-3 and V is TRBV5-1; TRBD2 agrees at 9 bases. The V gene's germline CDR1 is SGHRS and CDR2 YFSETQ. The junction had 20 bases not matched to a gene; V was cut back by 4 bases and J by 2 bases. CDR3 length equals 20 residues. The CDR3 loop reads CASSRSPGASGVLITDTQYF. CDR3 nucleotides: TGCGCCAGCAGCCGGAGCCCCGGGGCTAGCGGGGTGTTAATCACAGATACGCAGTATTTT. The entire variable domain, with the rest obtained from reference TRBV5-1 and TRBJ2-3, is as follows: KAGVTQTPRYLIKTRGQQVTLSCSPISGHRSVSWYQQTPGQGLQFLFEYFSETQRNKGNFPGRFSGRQFSNSRSEMNVSTLELGDSALYLCASSRSPGASGVLITDTQYFGPGTRLTVL.

The chain employs TRBV10-1 and TRBJ1-5, with D maybe TRBD1 (6 bases). Germline CDR1 is WNHNN and CDR2 is SYGVQD (reference sequence). V was cut by 6 bases and J by 0 bases, with 15 bases left in between. The CDR3 sequence is 16 residues long. The CDR3 nucleotides read TGCGCCAGCAGAATAGAGACAGGTGATAGCAATCAGCCCCAGCATTTT. Translating gives CASRIETGDSNQPQHF.

The CDR3 spells CASSWDLNSGNTIYF. The CDR3 region has the DNA TGTGCCAGCAGCTGGGACCTTAACTCTGGAAACACCATATATTTT. The rearrangement links TRBV7-9 to TRBJ1-3, with a possible D match to TRBD1 (5 bases). This CDR3 spans 15 amino acids. CDR1 SEHNR and CDR2 FQNEAQ come from the germline V gene (reference sequence). Trimming left V 4 bases short and J 0 bases short, with 10 bases between. The full variable domain, completed using reference TRBV7-9 and TRBJ1-3, is DTGVSQNPRHKITKRGQNVTFRCDPISEHNRLYWYRQTLGQGPEFLTYFQNEAQLEKSRLLSDRFSAERPKGSFSTLEIQRTEQGDSAMYLCASSWDLNSGNTIYFGEGSWLTVV.

This chain joins TRBV7-3 and TRBJ1-1; D may be TRBD1 (5 bases). CDR3 length: 15 residues. V was cut by 2 bases and J by 1 base, with 11 bases left in between. Germline V CDR1 and CDR2: SGHTA, FQGTGA. CDR3 protein: CASSLEGVWNTEAFF. The CDR3 coding sequence is TGTGCCAGCAGCTTAGAAGGGGTATGGAACACTGAAGCTTTCTTT.

The chain is built from TRBV5-1 and TRBJ2-2; 9 bases align to TRBD2. The CDR3 has 19 residues. J gave up 2 bases and V 3 bases, and 14 bases lay outside the gene matches. Per germline, CDR1 SGHRS and CDR2 YFSETQ. The CDR3, as DNA: TGCGCCAGCAGCTCAATAGCGGGGGCCCTGTTCCCCAACACCGGGGAGCTGTTTTTT. It is translated as CASSSIAGALFPNTGELFF. Using reference TRBV5-1 and TRBJ2-2 for the parts outside the CDR3, the full variable domain is KAGVTQTPRYLIKTRGQQVTLSCSPISGHRSVSWYQQTPGQGLQFLFEYFSETQRNKGNFPGRFSGRQFSNSRSEMNVSTLELGDSALYLCASSSIAGALFPNTGELFFGEGSRLTVL.

This clone has only a few counts. J is TRBJ1-6 and V is TRBV5-1, with TRBD1 identical over 10 bases. Germline V gene lookup returns CDR1 SGHRS and CDR2 YFSETQ. This CDR3 region has 17 residues. V shed 1 base, J shed 5 bases, and the junction held 6 bases outside the gene matches. The CDR3 sequence: CASSLIVGTGDNSPLHF. The CDR3 DNA sequence: TGCGCCAGCAGCTTGATAGTGGGGACAGGGGATAATTCACCCCTCCACTTT.

The CDR3 loop is CASSLELAGADTQYF. In DNA form, the CDR3 reads TGTGCCAGCAGCTTGGAGCTAGCGGGAGCAGATACGCAGTATTTT. This chain joins TRBV5-4 and TRBJ2-3; 10 bases are shared with TRBD2. From germline, CDR1 is SGHNT and CDR2 YYREEE (reference sequence). V lost 0 bases to trimming and J lost 4 bases; unmatched junction nucleotides: 2. The CDR3 spans 15 residues.